A single sample gave rise to the 25 T cell receptor beta chains below, sequenced in a study of shared T cell receptors in the human thymus. Clones were read by immunoSEQ multiplex PCR, and TCRdb kept only the in-frame ones, dropping some. The table lists about 380,000 clones, approximately 95% of them singletons. Sequencing was done on a sample of thymocytes. Source of these receptors: a human donor.

This clone occurred a few times. This rearrangement joins TRBV10-3 to TRBJ1-2, with a weak D call TRBD1 (6 bases). Per germline, CDR1 ENHRY and CDR2 SYGVKD. Trimming stripped 7 bases from V and 0 bases from J, with 12 bases between. CDR3 length: 14 residues. The CDR3 sequence: CAITRQAANYGYTF. In nucleotides, the CDR3 is TGTGCCATCACGCGACAGGCCGCTAACTATGGCTACACCTTC.

The V gene is TRBV28, the J gene TRBJ2-7; D is perhaps TRBD1 (5 bases). V lost 2 bases and J lost 3, with 20 bases in between. Looked up from germline, CDR1 is MDHEN and CDR2 is SYDVKM. There are 17 residues in the CDR3. The CDR3 DNA reads as TGTGCCAGCAGTTTAGGACCGGTGACGGACATTTTCTACGAGCAGTACTTC. Its protein product is CASSLGPVTDIFYEQYF.

The rearrangement uses TRBV4-1 and TRBJ2-2; 14 bases line up with TRBD2. The CDR3 length is 17 residues. V lost 3 bases and J lost 4; bases outside the gene matches: 4. Germline V lookup: CDR1 MGHRA, CDR2 YSYEKL. The CDR3 sequence: CASSQGLAGVSTGELFF. CDR3 nucleotides: TGCGCCAGCAGCCAGGGACTAGCGGGAGTCAGCACCGGGGAGCTGTTTTTT.

This clone was recorded only once. The CDR3 DNA reads TGTGCCAGCAGTTTATCGGGACAGGGGGATAACTATGGCTACACCTTC. Protein product: CASSLSGQGDNYGYTF. The V gene is TRBV27, the J gene TRBJ1-2; 11 nucleotides match TRBD1. J gave up 1 base and V 0 bases, and 1 base lay outside the gene matches. Germline-derived CDR1 and CDR2 are MNHEY and SMNVEV (reference sequence). The CDR3 runs 16 residues.

This clone appeared a single time. The rearrangement joins TRBV2 to TRBJ1-1, with a tentative D call TRBD1 (6 bases). This CDR3 comprises 15 residues. Trimming removed 6 bases from V and 1 base from J, with 15 bases in between. Germline CDR1 SNHLY, CDR2 FYNNEI. The CDR3, as DNA: TGTGCCAGCAGCGGCTCCACAGGGAGGAACACTGAAGCTTTCTTT. Translating gives CASSGSTGRNTEAFF.

The rearrangement links TRBV30 to TRBJ1-5; maybe TRBD1 (5 bases). Trimming pared 0 bases from V and 5 bases from J, leaving 14 bases between. Germline V lookup: CDR1 GTSNPN, CDR2 SVGIG (reference sequence). This CDR3 comprises 15 residues. Written as DNA, the CDR3 is TGTGCCTGGAGTGTACCAGATCAGGGAGATCAGCCCCAGCATTTT. Amino acids: CAWSVPDQGDQPQHF.

CDR3 DNA: TGTGCCAGCAGTCCTACAGTGCCTCGGACCAAAAACATTCAGTACTTC. This codes for CASSPTVPRTKNIQYF. The V and J genes are TRBV27 and TRBJ2-4; D ambiguous. Trimming took 5 bases from V and 2 from J, leaving 16 bases between them. This CDR3 is built from 16 residues. The germline gives CDR1 MNHEY, CDR2 SMNVEV (reference sequence).

This chain connects TRBV11-3 to TRBJ2-3; a weak D match, TRBD2 (6 bases). Germline assignment: CDR1 SGHNT and CDR2 YENEEA. V gave up 4 bases and J gave up 1 base, with 6 bases separating them. CDR3 length: 13 amino acids. CDR3 nucleotide sequence: TGTGCCAGCAGCTGGGGGGGCACAGATACGCAGTATTTT. It yields the protein CASSWGGTDTQYF.

The V call is TRBV4-2, the J call TRBJ1-1, with D hard to call. Germline lookup yields CDR1 LGHNA and CDR2 YNFKEQ. The V gene lost 4 bases and the J gene lost 0 bases, with 9 bases spanning the gap. The CDR3 is 14 amino acids. CDR3 sequence: CASSRFIMNTEAFF. CDR3 nucleotides: TGTGCCAGCAGCCGGTTCATCATGAACACTGAAGCTTTCTTT.

V gene TRBV27 combines with J gene TRBJ1-2, with 7 bases identical to TRBD1. The CDR3 has 14 amino acids. The germline V gene has CDR1 MNHEY and CDR2 SMNVEV (reference sequence). The ends lost 6 bases at V and 9 bases at J; junction bases unmatched: 13. The CDR3 here is CASSNCQGGGCYTF. The CDR3 DNA sequence: TGTGCCAGCAGCAACTGCCAGGGGGGGGGTTGCTACACCTTC.

The chain joins TRBV28 to TRBJ2-3; 9 bases map to TRBD2. The V gene end was trimmed by 6 bases and the J gene end by 6 bases; junction bases not matched to a gene: 13. The CDR3 sequence is 16 residues long. Looked up from germline, CDR1 is MDHEN and CDR2 is SYDVKM. This CDR3 is CASRPGLAAHGDTQYF. The CDR3 nucleotides are TGTGCCAGCAGACCGGGACTAGCTGCCCACGGGGATACGCAGTATTTT.

Notes on this clone: In the same sample, other DNA sequences code for this CDR3. The rearrangement joins TRBV5-1 to TRBJ1-2; the D is unclear. The V gene's germline CDR1 is SGHRS and CDR2 YFSETQ. Trimming removed 4 bases at V and 0 bases at J, with 10 bases between. The CDR3 spans 14 residues. CDR3 residues: CASSLAGPNYGYTF. Here the CDR3 DNA reads TGCGCCAGCAGCCTCGCAGGACCTAACTATGGCTACACCTTC.

The chain uses TRBV7-2 and TRBJ2-3, with 11 bases fitting TRBD2. This CDR3 contains 15 residues. Germline CDR1 reads SGHTA; CDR2 reads FQGNSA. The ends lost 1 base at V and 7 bases at J; junction bases unmatched: 4. CDR3 sequence reads: CASSLVTSGGNTQYF. CDR3 nucleotide sequence: TGTGCCAGCAGCTTAGTAACTAGCGGGGGTAATACGCAGTATTTT.

V gene TRBV6-5 combines with J gene TRBJ1-1; D unclear. Trimming removed 5 bases from V and 1 base from J, with 8 bases in between. CDR3 size: 13 residues. The V gene's germline CDR1 is MNHEY and CDR2 SVGAGI. The DNA of the CDR3 is TGTGCCAGCAGTCACCACAGGAACACTGAAGCTTTCTTT. Its protein is CASSHHRNTEAFF.

This chain connects TRBV7-6 to TRBJ2-7; D perhaps matches TRBD2 (6 bases). Trimming stripped 3 bases from V and 0 bases from J, with 27 bases between. CDR1 and CDR2 from the germline V gene are SGHVS and FNYEAQ. This CDR3 is built from 20 residues. This CDR3 reads CASSLGRREAALSRSYEQYF. The CDR3 bases are TGTGCCAGCAGCTTGGGTAGGAGGGAAGCGGCGCTCTCCCGCTCCTACGAGCAGTACTTC.

In this sample, this clone turned up once. The chain uses TRBV9 and TRBJ2-7, with D possibly matching TRBD2 (6 bases). The V and J ends lost 4 bases and 1 base respectively, with 12 bases between them. This CDR3 region has 14 residues. Germline V gene lookup returns CDR1 SGDLS and CDR2 YYNGEE. The DNA of the CDR3 is TGTGCCAGCAGCCTCGGGAGCGGATCCTACGAGCAGTACTTC. Amino acid sequence: CASSLGSGSYEQYF.

The rearrangement links TRBV5-6 to TRBJ2-5, with 7 positions matching TRBD2. Germline V gene data show CDR1 as SGHDT and CDR2 as YYEEEE. Germline trimming cut 4 bases from V and 5 bases from J; bases unmatched to any gene: 5. The CDR3 has 13 amino acids. Here the CDR3 reads CASSRGLGETQYF. The CDR3, as DNA: TGTGCCAGCAGCCGAGGACTAGGGGAGACCCAGTACTTC.

The chain links TRBV7-9 to TRBJ1-2, with TRBD1 as a possible D gene (6 bases). This CDR3 is built from 14 residues. The germline V gene encodes CDR1 SEHNR and CDR2 FQNEAQ (reference sequence). V was pared by 4 bases and J by 6 bases, with 15 bases between. The CDR3 DNA reads TGTGCCAGCAGCTCATCAGGGGTCGGGAATGGCTACACCTTC. Protein: CASSSSGVGNGYTF.

The chain joins TRBV25-1 to TRBJ1-1; D remains ambiguous. V was trimmed by 1 base and J by 0 bases, leaving 9 bases between them. The CDR3 is 15 residues long. From germline, CDR1 is MGHDK and CDR2 SYGVNS. Here the CDR3 reads CASSESGELNTEAFF. The CDR3 DNA reads TGTGCCAGCAGTGAATCTGGTGAGCTGAACACTGAAGCTTTCTTT.

The chain carries TRBV10-2 and TRBJ2-7, with TRBD2 identical over 8 bases. J gave up 3 bases and V 8 bases, and 3 bases lay outside the gene matches. This CDR3 is built from 12 residues. The V gene's germline CDR1 is WSHSY and CDR2 SAAADI. The CDR3 spells CASARGGYEQYF. The CDR3 coding sequence is TGCGCCAGCGCTCGGGGGGGCTACGAGCAGTACTTC.

V usage is TRBV7-7 and J usage is TRBJ2-5; TRBD1 matches 9 bases. This CDR3 has 12 amino acids. Germline CDR1 and CDR2: SSHAT and FNYEAQ (reference sequence). With V trimmed by 11 bases and J by 5 bases, 6 bases remained unmatched. As DNA, the CDR3 is TGTGCCTGTTGGGGGACAGGGGAGACCCAGTACTTC. Translated: CACWGTGETQYF.

CDR3 coding DNA: TGTGCCAGCAGCCCCCGATCGGATACGCAGTATTTT. It encodes CASSPRSDTQYF. The V call is TRBV13, the J call TRBJ2-3, with D unresolved. Germline lookup yields CDR1 PRHDT and CDR2 FYEKMQ (reference sequence). There are 12 residues in the CDR3. The V end was cut by 5 bases, the J end by 6 bases, with 9 bases between.

This rearrangement joins TRBV19 to TRBJ2-7; possibly TRBD2 for D (5 bases). This CDR3 spans 15 amino acids. Trimming stripped 10 bases from V and 0 bases from J, with 19 bases between. Germline loops: CDR1 LNHDA, CDR2 SQIVND (reference sequence). CDR3: CATQRRVGNSYEQYF. In nucleotides, the CDR3 is TGTGCCACCCAACGCCGGGTCGGGAACTCCTACGAGCAGTACTTC.

V is TRBV5-1 and J is TRBJ1-3; D gene uncertain. This CDR3 region has 14 residues. Germline V gives CDR1 SGHRS, CDR2 YFSETQ. V shed 0 bases and J shed 1 base, with 5 bases lying between them. CDR3 sequence (DNA): TGCGCCAGCAGCTTGGAGGTTTCTGGAAACACCATATATTTT. This sequence encodes CASSLEVSGNTIYF.

The V and J genes are TRBV5-5 and TRBJ2-4; tentative D call: TRBD2 (6 bases). The V end was cut by 0 bases, the J end by 4 bases, with 11 bases between. The CDR3 consists of 15 residues. Germline V gives CDR1 SGHKS, CDR2 YYEKEE (reference sequence). CDR3 protein: CASSLASEGKNIQYF. CDR3 coding DNA: TGTGCCAGCAGCTTGGCCTCGGAGGGAAAAAACATTCAGTACTTC. The full variable domain, completed using reference TRBV5-5 and TRBJ2-4, is DAGVTQSPTHLIKTRGQQVTLRCSPISGHKSVSWYQQVLGQGPQFIFQYYEKEERGRGNFPDRFSARQFPNYSSELNVNALLLGDSALYLCASSLASEGKNIQYFGAGTRLSVL.